This T cell receptor (beta chain) was sequenced in a study of cytomegalovirus exposure and HLA in healthy donors. Whole-study findings and limits: A missense DCLRE1C variant was associated with V- and J-gene trimming of TCR beta chains in a later analysis, and an independent cohort replicated the association. There were several of the most significant clusters that appeared linked to common viral pathogens in a later analysis.

Remarks on this clone: Antigen unknown.

Germline lookup yields CDR1 MDHEN and CDR2 SYDVKM. The CDR3 consists of 15 residues. Trimming left V 3 bases short and J 2 bases short, with 11 bases between. The PCR was carried out with 60 Vbeta primers and 13 Jbeta primers. Sequenced by immunoSEQ multiplex PCR; TCRdb stores in-frame clones only, minus some. This repertoire includes more than 95,000 clones. The sequenced sample consisted of PBMCs. This chain connects TRBV28 to TRBJ1-5, with D perhaps TRBD1 (5 bases). This TCR came from a man between 18 and 35 years old in good health and CMV-seronegative. CDR3 nucleotides: TGTGCCAGCAGTTTTTCCCAGGGCGGCAATCAGCCCCAGCATTTT. Protein: CASSFSQGGNQPQHF.